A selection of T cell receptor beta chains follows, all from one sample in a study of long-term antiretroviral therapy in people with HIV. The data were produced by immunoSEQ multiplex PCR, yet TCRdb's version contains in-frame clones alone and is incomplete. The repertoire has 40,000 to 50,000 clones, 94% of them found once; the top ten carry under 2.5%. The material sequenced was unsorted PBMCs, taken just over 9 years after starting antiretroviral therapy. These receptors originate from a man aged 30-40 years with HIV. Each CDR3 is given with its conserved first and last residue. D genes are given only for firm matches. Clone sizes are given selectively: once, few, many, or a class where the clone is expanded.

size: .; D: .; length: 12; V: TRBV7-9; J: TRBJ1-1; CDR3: CASSLDASEAFF; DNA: TGTGCCAGCAGCTTAGATGCGAGTGAAGCTTTCTTT
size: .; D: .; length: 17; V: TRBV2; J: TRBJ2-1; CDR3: CASRNPVTGDKDNEQFF; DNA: TGTGCCAGCAGGAATCCTGTTACGGGGGACAAGGACAATGAGCAGTTCTTC
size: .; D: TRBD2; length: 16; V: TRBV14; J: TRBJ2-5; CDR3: CASSHVTSGSQETQYF; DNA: TGTGCCAGCAGCCACGTGACTAGCGGGAGCCAAGAGACCCAGTACTTC
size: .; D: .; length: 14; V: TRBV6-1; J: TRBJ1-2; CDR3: CASSERRTSYGYTF; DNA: TGTGCCAGCAGTGAACGCCGGACCTCCTATGGCTACACCTTC
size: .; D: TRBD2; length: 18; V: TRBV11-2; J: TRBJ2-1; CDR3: CASSLRLGQTSGGQEQFF; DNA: TGTGCCAGCAGCTTACGCCTTGGGCAGACTAGCGGGGGGCAAGAGCAGTTCTTC
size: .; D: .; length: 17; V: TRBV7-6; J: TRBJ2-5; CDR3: CASSFNIRGTIQETQYF; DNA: TGTGCCAGCAGCTTCAATATTAGGGGCACTATCCAAGAGACCCAGTACTTC
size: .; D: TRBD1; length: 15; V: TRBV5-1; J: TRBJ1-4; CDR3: CASSSRQGLREKLFF; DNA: TGCGCCAGCAGCTCTCGACAGGGTTTGCGGGAAAAACTGTTTTTT
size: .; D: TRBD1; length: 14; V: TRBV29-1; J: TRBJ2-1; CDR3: CSASDRGQGNEQFF; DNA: TGCAGCGCGTCAGACAGGGGCCAAGGCAATGAGCAGTTCTTC
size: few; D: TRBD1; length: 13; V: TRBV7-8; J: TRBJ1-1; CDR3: CASTQGANTEAFF; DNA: TGTGCCAGCACCCAGGGGGCGAACACTGAAGCTTTCTTT
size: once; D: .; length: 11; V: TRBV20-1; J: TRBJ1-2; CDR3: CSAPGLYGYTF; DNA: TGCAGTGCGCCCGGACTCTATGGCTACACCTTC
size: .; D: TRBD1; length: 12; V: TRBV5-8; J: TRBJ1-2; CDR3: CASRRRTGLEFF; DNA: TGTGCCAGCAGAAGACGGACAGGGCTGGAGTTTTTC
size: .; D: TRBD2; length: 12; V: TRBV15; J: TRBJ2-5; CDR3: CASRGGQETQYF; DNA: TGTGCCAGCCGGGGGGGTCAAGAGACCCAGTACTTC
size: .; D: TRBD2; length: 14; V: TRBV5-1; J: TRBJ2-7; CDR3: CASSMRGDSYEQYF; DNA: TGCGCCAGCAGCATGCGGGGGGACTCCTACGAGCAGTACTTC
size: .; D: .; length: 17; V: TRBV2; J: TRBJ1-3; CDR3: CASSEATDPGAGNTIYF; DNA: TGTGCCAGCAGTGAAGCAACGGATCCCGGCGCTGGAAACACCATATATTTT
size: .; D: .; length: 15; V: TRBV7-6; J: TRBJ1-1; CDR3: CASSYRDTMNTEAFF; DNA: TGTGCCAGCAGCTACCGGGACACTATGAACACTGAAGCTTTCTTT
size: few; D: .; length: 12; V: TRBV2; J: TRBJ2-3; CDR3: CASSPDMDTQYF; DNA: TGTGCCAGCAGTCCCGACATGGACACGCAGTATTTT
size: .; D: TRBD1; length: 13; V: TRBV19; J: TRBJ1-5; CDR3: CASREGGHQPQHF; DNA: TGTGCCAGTAGAGAAGGGGGCCATCAGCCCCAGCATTTT
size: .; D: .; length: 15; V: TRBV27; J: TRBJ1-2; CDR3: CASSYTPAGANGYTF; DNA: TGTGCCAGCAGTTACACCCCGGCGGGGGCAAATGGCTACACCTTC
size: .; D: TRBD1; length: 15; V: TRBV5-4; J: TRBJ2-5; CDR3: CASSPGQGIGETQYF; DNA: TGTGCCAGCAGCCCTGGACAGGGGATAGGGGAGACCCAGTACTTC
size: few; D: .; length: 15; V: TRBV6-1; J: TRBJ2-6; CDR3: CASSEDSSGANVLTF; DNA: TGTGCCAGCAGTGAAGACAGCTCTGGGGCCAACGTCCTGACTTTC
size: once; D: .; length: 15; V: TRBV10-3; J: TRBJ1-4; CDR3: CAIGGGGSTNEKLFF; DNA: TGTGCCATCGGGGGGGGAGGATCAACTAATGAAAAACTGTTTTTT
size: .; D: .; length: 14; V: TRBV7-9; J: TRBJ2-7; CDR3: CASSPPGPFGEQYF; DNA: TGTGCCAGCAGCCCACCGGGGCCCTTTGGGGAGCAGTACTTC
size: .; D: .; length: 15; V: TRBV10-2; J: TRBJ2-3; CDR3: CASRWGAASTDTQYF; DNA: TGCGCCAGCCGCTGGGGGGCTGCTAGCACAGATACGCAGTATTTT
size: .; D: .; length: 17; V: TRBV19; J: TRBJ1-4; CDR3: CASSTQGAGTRNEKLFF; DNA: TGTGCCAGTAGCACTCAAGGGGCCGGAACTAGAAATGAAAAACTGTTTTTT
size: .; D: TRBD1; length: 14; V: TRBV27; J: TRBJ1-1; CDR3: CASSIDRGRTEAFF; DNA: TGTGCCAGCAGTATCGACAGGGGTAGGACTGAAGCTTTCTTT
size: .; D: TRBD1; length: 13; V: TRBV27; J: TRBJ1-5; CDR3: CASSGQGAQPQHF; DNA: TGTGCCAGCAGCGGACAGGGGGCTCAGCCCCAGCATTTT
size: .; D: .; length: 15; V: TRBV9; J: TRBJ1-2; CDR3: CASSVVGDGGSGYTF; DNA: TGTGCCAGCAGCGTGGTGGGAGATGGGGGCTCTGGCTACACCTTC
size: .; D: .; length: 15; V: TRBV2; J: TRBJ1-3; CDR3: CASRLDSNSGNTIYF; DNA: TGTGCCAGCAGGCTAGACAGCAACTCTGGAAACACCATATATTTT
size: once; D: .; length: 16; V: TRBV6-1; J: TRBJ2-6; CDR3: CASSEATPVGANVLTF; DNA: TGTGCCAGCAGTGAAGCGACTCCCGTAGGGGCCAACGTCCTGACTTTC
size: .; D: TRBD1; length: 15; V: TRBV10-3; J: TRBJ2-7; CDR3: CAISGEGASAYEQYF; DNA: TGTGCCATCAGTGGTGAGGGGGCGTCAGCCTACGAGCAGTACTTC
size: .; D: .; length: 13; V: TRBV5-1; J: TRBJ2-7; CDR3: CASSRDTTNEQYF; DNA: TGCGCCAGCAGCCGGGACACCACAAACGAGCAGTACTTC
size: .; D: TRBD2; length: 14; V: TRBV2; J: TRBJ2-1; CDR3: CASILASGTLVQFF; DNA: TGTGCCAGCATTCTGGCTAGCGGGACCTTAGTGCAGTTCTTC
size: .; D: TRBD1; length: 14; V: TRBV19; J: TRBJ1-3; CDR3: CATGDRRSGNTIYF; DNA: TGTGCCACCGGGGACAGGAGGTCTGGAAACACCATATATTTT
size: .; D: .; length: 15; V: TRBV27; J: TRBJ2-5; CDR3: CASSPLLGGQETQYF; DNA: TGTGCCAGCAGTCCCCTCCTAGGGGGCCAAGAGACCCAGTACTTC
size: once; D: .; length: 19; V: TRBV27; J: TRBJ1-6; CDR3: CASRDLRTSGSSYNSPLHF; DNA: TGTGCCAGCAGGGACTTACGCACCTCAGGGAGCTCCTATAATTCACCCCTCCACTTT
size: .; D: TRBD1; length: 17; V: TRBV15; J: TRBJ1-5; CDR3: CATSRDFSRQGHQPQHF; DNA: TGTGCCACCAGCAGAGATTTTAGTCGACAGGGCCACCAGCCCCAGCATTTT
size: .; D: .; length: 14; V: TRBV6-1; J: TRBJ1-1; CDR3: CASIGNRLNTEAFF; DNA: TGTGCCAGCATAGGGAACAGACTGAACACTGAAGCTTTCTTT
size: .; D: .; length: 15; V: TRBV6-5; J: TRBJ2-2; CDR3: CASSPHAGWTGELFF; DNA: TGTGCCAGCAGTCCACACGCGGGGTGGACCGGGGAGCTGTTTTTT
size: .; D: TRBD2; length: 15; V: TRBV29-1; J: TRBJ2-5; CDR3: CSVEAPGGYQETQYF; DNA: TGCAGCGTTGAAGCGCCCGGGGGGTACCAAGAGACCCAGTACTTC
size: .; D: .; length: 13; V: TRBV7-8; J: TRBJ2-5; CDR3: CASSLDRQETQYF; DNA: TGTGCCAGCAGCTTAGACCGCCAAGAGACCCAGTACTTC
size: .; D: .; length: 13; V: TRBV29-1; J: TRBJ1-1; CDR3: CSVDGQLNTEAFF; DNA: TGCAGCGTTGATGGTCAGCTGAACACTGAAGCTTTCTTT
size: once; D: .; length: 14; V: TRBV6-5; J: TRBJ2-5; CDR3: CASSYLGNQETQYF; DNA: TGTGCCAGCAGTTACTTGGGGAATCAAGAGACCCAGTACTTC
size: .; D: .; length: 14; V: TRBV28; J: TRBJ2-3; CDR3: CASSLRGGTDTQYF; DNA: TGTGCCAGCAGTTTGCGGGGTGGCACAGATACGCAGTATTTT
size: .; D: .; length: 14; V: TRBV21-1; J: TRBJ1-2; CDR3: CASSKVRGLEGYTF; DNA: TGTGCCAGCAGCAAAGTTCGGGGGCTCGAAGGCTACACCTTC
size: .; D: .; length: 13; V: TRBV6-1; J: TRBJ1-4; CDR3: CASRTRDTEKLFF; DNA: TGTGCCAGCAGAACACGGGACACTGAAAAACTGTTTTTT
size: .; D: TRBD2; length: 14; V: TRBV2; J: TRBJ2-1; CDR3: CASRGLAGDNEQFF; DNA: TGTGCCAGCAGGGGACTAGCGGGGGACAATGAGCAGTTCTTC
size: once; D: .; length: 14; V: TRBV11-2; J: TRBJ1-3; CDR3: CASSLANSGNTIYF; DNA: TGTGCCAGCAGCTTAGCTAACTCTGGAAACACCATATATTTT
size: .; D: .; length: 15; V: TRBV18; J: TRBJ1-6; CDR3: CASSPNSGELPPLHF; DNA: TGTGCCAGCTCACCTAATTCAGGGGAACTCCCGCCCCTCCACTTT
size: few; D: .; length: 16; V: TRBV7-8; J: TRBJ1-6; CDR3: CASSPLHGGLNSPLHF; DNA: TGTGCCAGCAGCCCACTTCACGGGGGGCTTAATTCACCCCTCCACTTT
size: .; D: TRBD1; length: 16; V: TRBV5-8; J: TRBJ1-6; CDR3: CASSPGGGRGHSPLHF; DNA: TGTGCCAGCAGCCCAGGGGGGGGGCGAGGCCATTCACCCCTCCACTTT
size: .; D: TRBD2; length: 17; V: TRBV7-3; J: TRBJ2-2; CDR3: CASSRLAGGPNTGELFF; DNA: TGTGCCAGCAGCCGACTAGCGGGGGGACCGAACACCGGGGAGCTGTTTTTT
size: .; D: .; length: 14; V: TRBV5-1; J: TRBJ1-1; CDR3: CASSLGRVNTEAFF; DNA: TGCGCCAGCAGCTTGGGTAGGGTGAACACTGAAGCTTTCTTT
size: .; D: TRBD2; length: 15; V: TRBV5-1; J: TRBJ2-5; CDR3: CASSNGTSGTGTQYF; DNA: TGCGCCAGCAGCAACGGAACTAGCGGCACGGGGACCCAGTACTTC
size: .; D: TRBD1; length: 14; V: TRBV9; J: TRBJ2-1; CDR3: CASSQGVGYNEQFF; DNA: TGTGCCAGCTCGCAGGGGGTTGGCTACAATGAGCAGTTCTTC
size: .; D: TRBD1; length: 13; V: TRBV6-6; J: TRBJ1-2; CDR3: CASSLSDREGYTF; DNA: TGTGCCAGCAGTCTTTCGGACAGGGAAGGCTACACCTTC